Listed below are T cell receptor beta chains from one sample, sequenced in a study of CD4+ T cells in melanoma. Assay: immunoSEQ multiplex PCR; the TCRdb copy retains only in-frame clones and omits some. The sample lists roughly 6,900 clones, around 70% seen once, with over 20% in the top ten. Sequencing was performed on cells from a culture (not recorded whether cultured in vitro). These receptors were collected from a human donor with melanoma. Each CDR3 is given with its conserved first and last residue. D genes are given only for firm matches. Rows give clone size only sometimes, using once, few, many, or a class for an expanded clone.

J gene: TRBJ1-2
D gene: NA
clone size: NA
V gene: TRBV9
CDR3 protein: CASSGGSTYYGYTF
CDR3 DNA: TGTGCCAGCAGCGGAGGGTCAACCTACTATGGCTACACCTTC

J gene: TRBJ2-1
D gene: NA
clone size: NA
V gene: TRBV27
CDR3 protein: CASRVYNEQFF
CDR3 DNA: TGTGCCAGCAGGGTTTACAATGAGCAGTTCTTC

J gene: TRBJ2-7
D gene: TRBD2
clone size: few
V gene: TRBV12-5
CDR3 protein: CASGFPPGGSEQYF
CDR3 DNA: TGTGCTAGTGGTTTCCCTCCCGGGGGGTCCGAGCAGTACTTC

J gene: TRBJ2-5
D gene: NA
clone size: NA
V gene: TRBV29-1
CDR3 protein: CSVALDYETQYF
CDR3 DNA: TGCAGCGTCGCTTTGGACTATGAGACCCAGTACTTC

J gene: TRBJ2-1
D gene: TRBD1
clone size: NA
V gene: TRBV9
CDR3 protein: CASSSGQGTSSYNEQFF
CDR3 DNA: TGTGCCAGCAGCTCGGGACAGGGAACTTCCTCCTACAATGAGCAGTTCTTC

J gene: TRBJ1-2
D gene: NA
clone size: NA
V gene: TRBV25-1
CDR3 protein: CASSEGGALPYTF
CDR3 DNA: TGTGCCAGCAGTGAAGGTGGGGCCCTTCCATACACCTTC

J gene: TRBJ2-2
D gene: NA
clone size: NA
V gene: TRBV11-2
CDR3 protein: CASGRSRGVNTGELFF
CDR3 DNA: TGTGCCAGCGGCCGGTCCCGGGGAGTGAACACCGGGGAGCTGTTTTTT

J gene: TRBJ2-1
D gene: TRBD2
clone size: once
V gene: TRBV7-6
CDR3 protein: CASSFWASGGPGDEQFF
CDR3 DNA: TGTGCCAGCAGCTTTTGGGCTAGCGGGGGGCCGGGGGATGAGCAGTTCTTC

J gene: TRBJ2-1
D gene: NA
clone size: medium-sized
V gene: TRBV5-5
CDR3 protein: CASTEDGEQFF
CDR3 DNA: TGTGCCAGCACCGAGGATGGTGAGCAGTTCTTC

J gene: TRBJ1-3
D gene: NA
clone size: NA
V gene: TRBV18
CDR3 protein: CASSLRWEGTVYGNTIYF
CDR3 DNA: TGTGCCAGCTCCCTCCGATGGGAAGGGACTGTGTACGGAAACACCATATATTTT

J gene: TRBJ1-4
D gene: NA
clone size: NA
V gene: TRBV5-5
CDR3 protein: CASSLFGSATNEKLFF
CDR3 DNA: TGTGCCAGCAGCTTGTTCGGGTCCGCAACTAATGAAAAACTGTTTTTT

J gene: TRBJ2-5
D gene: TRBD2
clone size: NA
V gene: TRBV2
CDR3 protein: CASSPLAGGLSQETQYF
CDR3 DNA: TGTGCCAGCAGCCCACTAGCGGGGGGCCTGTCCCAAGAGACCCAGTACTTC

J gene: TRBJ1-1
D gene: NA
clone size: NA
V gene: TRBV9
CDR3 protein: CASSPTSGWHFEAFF
CDR3 DNA: TGTGCCAGCAGCCCCACTTCCGGGTGGCATTTTGAAGCTTTCTTT

J gene: TRBJ1-1
D gene: NA
clone size: NA
V gene: TRBV19
CDR3 protein: CASSIWTVGSRNTEAFF
CDR3 DNA: TGTGCCAGTAGTATCTGGACGGTGGGCAGCAGGAACACTGAAGCTTTCTTT

J gene: TRBJ2-7
D gene: NA
clone size: few
V gene: TRBV6-1
CDR3 protein: CASSEDSPPYEQYF
CDR3 DNA: TGTGCCAGCAGTGAAGACAGCCCACCCTACGAGCAGTACTTC

J gene: TRBJ2-1
D gene: TRBD2
clone size: once
V gene: TRBV6-5
CDR3 protein: CASSSGTSGLYNEQFF
CDR3 DNA: TGTGCCAGCAGTTCCGGGACTAGCGGGCTTTACAATGAGCAGTTCTTC

J gene: TRBJ2-1
D gene: TRBD2
clone size: NA
V gene: TRBV6-4
CDR3 protein: CASSDRRTSAYNEQFF
CDR3 DNA: TGTGCCAGCAGTGACCGACGGACTAGCGCATACAATGAGCAGTTCTTC

J gene: TRBJ2-3
D gene: NA
clone size: NA
V gene: TRBV11-2
CDR3 protein: CASSLSNAGSSTDTQYF
CDR3 DNA: TGTGCCAGCAGCTTATCCAACGCGGGGTCTAGCACAGATACGCAGTATTTT

J gene: TRBJ1-6
D gene: NA
clone size: hyperexpanded
V gene: TRBV5-5
CDR3 protein: CASRKESSPLHF
CDR3 DNA: TGTGCCAGCAGAAAGGAGAGTTCACCCCTCCACTTT

J gene: TRBJ1-2
D gene: TRBD1
clone size: NA
V gene: TRBV4-2
CDR3 protein: CASSPRTGTNYGYTF
CDR3 DNA: TGTGCCAGCAGCCCCCGGACAGGGACCAACTATGGCTACACCTTC

J gene: TRBJ1-2
D gene: NA
clone size: NA
V gene: TRBV10-3
CDR3 protein: CAISESDGSYGYTF
CDR3 DNA: TGTGCCATCAGTGAGTCCGACGGAAGCTATGGCTACACCTTC

J gene: TRBJ1-1
D gene: NA
clone size: NA
V gene: TRBV2
CDR3 protein: CASRPNMNTEAFF
CDR3 DNA: TGTGCCAGCCGTCCTAATATGAACACTGAAGCTTTCTTT

J gene: TRBJ2-4
D gene: NA
clone size: NA
V gene: TRBV18
CDR3 protein: CASSPPEQRAKNIQYF
CDR3 DNA: TGTGCCAGCTCACCACCCGAACAGCGAGCCAAAAACATTCAGTACTTC

J gene: TRBJ2-7
D gene: TRBD1
clone size: NA
V gene: TRBV15
CDR3 protein: CATRPGTGVDEQYF
CDR3 DNA: TGTGCCACGAGACCCGGTACAGGGGTCGACGAGCAGTACTTC

J gene: TRBJ2-7
D gene: NA
clone size: NA
V gene: TRBV5-1
CDR3 protein: CASSFRGGSYEQYF
CDR3 DNA: TGCGCCAGCAGTTTCAGGGGGGGTTCCTACGAGCAGTACTTC

J gene: TRBJ1-3
D gene: NA
clone size: NA
V gene: TRBV5-6
CDR3 protein: CASSIRGNTIYF
CDR3 DNA: TGTGCCAGCAGCATTCGGGGAAACACCATATATTTT

J gene: TRBJ1-6
D gene: NA
clone size: NA
V gene: TRBV21-1
CDR3 protein: CASSKACNSPLHF
CDR3 DNA: TGTGCCAGCAGCAAAGCGTGTAATTCACCCCTCCACTTT

J gene: TRBJ2-3
D gene: TRBD2
clone size: few
V gene: TRBV10-3
CDR3 protein: CAISLGGSTDTQYF
CDR3 DNA: TGTGCCATCAGCCTGGGAGGGTCTACAGATACGCAGTATTTT

J gene: TRBJ1-1
D gene: NA
clone size: NA
V gene: TRBV10-3
CDR3 protein: CAISETATLGTFF
CDR3 DNA: TGTGCCATCAGTGAGACGGCGACGTTGGGAACTTTCTTT

J gene: TRBJ2-5
D gene: NA
clone size: NA
V gene: TRBV6-1
CDR3 protein: CASSDRETQYF
CDR3 DNA: TGTGCCAGCAGTGACAGGGAGACCCAGTACTTC

J gene: TRBJ2-7
D gene: NA
clone size: medium-sized
V gene: TRBV5-6
CDR3 protein: CASSLVGATYEQYF
CDR3 DNA: TGTGCCAGCAGCTTGGTAGGGGCGACCTACGAGCAGTACTTC

J gene: TRBJ1-5
D gene: NA
clone size: medium-sized
V gene: TRBV7-8
CDR3 protein: CASSLGNVGQPQHF
CDR3 DNA: TGTGCCAGCAGCTTAGGAAACGTAGGTCAGCCCCAGCATTTT

J gene: TRBJ1-1
D gene: TRBD1
clone size: NA
V gene: TRBV19
CDR3 protein: CASTRTGSNTEAFF
CDR3 DNA: TGTGCCAGTACCCGGACAGGGTCGAACACTGAAGCTTTCTTT

J gene: TRBJ2-1
D gene: NA
clone size: NA
V gene: TRBV13
CDR3 protein: CASNWPGPVGMNEQFF
CDR3 DNA: TGTGCCAGCAACTGGCCGGGGCCCGTGGGGATGAATGAGCAGTTCTTC

J gene: TRBJ1-4
D gene: NA
clone size: NA
V gene: TRBV28
CDR3 protein: CASSSGSRNEKLFF
CDR3 DNA: TGTGCCAGCAGCTCCGGGAGCCGGAATGAAAAACTGTTTTTT

J gene: TRBJ2-5
D gene: TRBD2
clone size: NA
V gene: TRBV11-2
CDR3 protein: CASSLEGLQLQETQYF
CDR3 DNA: TGTGCCAGCAGCTTAGAGGGACTACAACTCCAAGAGACCCAGTACTTC

J gene: TRBJ2-1
D gene: NA
clone size: few
V gene: TRBV7-2
CDR3 protein: CASSARVWGEQFF
CDR3 DNA: TGTGCCAGCAGCGCCAGGGTTTGGGGTGAGCAGTTCTTC

J gene: TRBJ2-3
D gene: TRBD2
clone size: NA
V gene: TRBV5-4
CDR3 protein: CASSPLAGGATDTQYF
CDR3 DNA: TGTGCCAGCAGCCCGTTAGCCGGGGGGGCAACAGATACGCAGTATTTT

J gene: TRBJ1-1
D gene: NA
clone size: NA
V gene: TRBV29-1
CDR3 protein: CSVGDTELAFF
CDR3 DNA: TGCAGCGTAGGGGACACCGAATTAGCTTTCTTT

J gene: TRBJ2-7
D gene: NA
clone size: NA
V gene: TRBV27
CDR3 protein: CASRDVHEQYF
CDR3 DNA: TGTGCCAGCAGAGACGTTCACGAGCAGTACTTC

J gene: TRBJ1-1
D gene: NA
clone size: NA
V gene: TRBV12-5
CDR3 protein: CASGQLPNTEAFF
CDR3 DNA: TGTGCTAGTGGCCAACTCCCGAACACTGAAGCTTTCTTT

J gene: TRBJ1-6
D gene: NA
clone size: medium-sized
V gene: TRBV2
CDR3 protein: CASRLQGSYNSPLHF
CDR3 DNA: TGTGCCAGCAGACTCCAGGGTTCCTATAATTCACCCCTCCACTTT

J gene: TRBJ2-3
D gene: TRBD2
clone size: NA
V gene: TRBV12-5
CDR3 protein: CASGSGLAGGTDTQYF
CDR3 DNA: TGTGCTAGTGGTTCCGGACTAGCGGGGGGCACAGATACGCAGTATTTT

J gene: TRBJ2-2
D gene: NA
clone size: once
V gene: TRBV2
CDR3 protein: CASSESRGDTGELFF
CDR3 DNA: TGTGCCAGCAGTGAATCCAGGGGCGACACCGGGGAGCTGTTTTTT

J gene: TRBJ1-4
D gene: NA
clone size: NA
V gene: TRBV7-2
CDR3 protein: CASSLDRRGGKLFF
CDR3 DNA: TGTGCCAGCAGCTTAGATAGAAGGGGGGGAAAACTGTTTTTT

J gene: TRBJ2-1
D gene: NA
clone size: NA
V gene: TRBV6-4
CDR3 protein: CASSAEGGLNNEQFF
CDR3 DNA: TGTGCCAGCAGCGCCGAGGGGGGTTTGAACAATGAGCAGTTCTTC

J gene: TRBJ2-1
D gene: NA
clone size: NA
V gene: TRBV3-1/TRBV3-2
CDR3 protein: CASSGGEVYHNEQFF
CDR3 DNA: TGTGCCAGCAGCGGCGGGGAGGTTTACCACAATGAGCAGTTCTTC

J gene: TRBJ1-6
D gene: NA
clone size: once
V gene: TRBV5-4
CDR3 protein: CASSPPGLNSPLHF
CDR3 DNA: TGTGCCAGCAGCCCACCAGGACTTAATTCACCCCTCCACTTT

J gene: TRBJ1-1
D gene: NA
clone size: NA
V gene: TRBV10-3
CDR3 protein: CAIKRRGSDLNEAFF
CDR3 DNA: TGTGCCATCAAGCGAAGGGGGTCCGACCTCAATGAAGCTTTCTTT

J gene: TRBJ1-1
D gene: NA
clone size: NA
V gene: TRBV28
CDR3 protein: CASSFIRVNTEAFF
CDR3 DNA: TGTGCCAGCAGTTTCATACGGGTGAACACTGAAGCTTTCTTT

J gene: TRBJ1-1
D gene: NA
clone size: NA
V gene: TRBV18
CDR3 protein: CASSPWGHTEAFF
CDR3 DNA: TGTGCCAGCTCACCTTGGGGGCACACTGAAGCTTTCTTT